This TCR beta chain came from a study of human T cells and chemical hapten exposure. Study-wide points: Counts of TCRs above 1 in 1000 frequency stayed unchanged with DPC sensitization.

Time point reported: patch test 2, 6 weeks after DPC sensitization. Treatment meaning: therapeutic diphenylcyclopropenone sensitization with weekly scalp DPC. The drawing of blood occurred before each patch test was applied. From whole blood left unfractionated, total RNA was extracted. Details on this clonotype: Its antigen is currently unknown.

Unique molecular identifiers were affixed to discrete cDNA molecules within the library. Each CDR3 protein gets one entry after TCRdb re-called the RACE reads with MiXCR. The sample contains about 140,000 distinct CDR3 sequences, around 11% of which appear only once. This clonotype originated in a woman between 50 and 59 years old with alopecia areata. Some clones in this sample may be carry-over from other donors' samples. The material sequenced was whole blood, taken in connection with sensitization to the hapten diphenylcyclopropenone (DPC).

The CDR3 loop reads CASTPPGSGYGYTF. CDR3 coding DNA: TGTGCCAGTACTCCGCCGGGGAGTGGGTATGGCTACACCTTC. The chain recombines TRBV19 with TRBJ1-2; D is ambiguous. Germline loops: CDR1 LNHDA, CDR2 SQIVND (reference sequence). The CDR3 contains 14 residues. Between the trimmed V and J ends, which lost 7 bases and 5 bases, there was a span of 17 bases.